This TCR beta chain was sequenced in a study of identical twins. Germline assignment: CDR1 LGHDT and CDR2 YNNKEL (reference sequence). V was pared by 0 bases and J by 0 bases, with 12 bases between. CDR3 length: 16 residues. TCRdb re-called the 5' RACE reads through MiXCR, storing one row per CDR3 protein. The sample carries 460,000 or so distinct CDR3 sequences, approximately 15% recorded once. This sample also belongs to another study, concerning yellow fever vaccine responses in identical twins.

The chain recombines TRBV3-1 with TRBJ2-7, with D possibly matching TRBD2 (6 bases). This sequence originates from a woman aged 18-35 years in good health. Sequencing was done on a sample of CD4+ T cells sorted from blood. The CDR3 spells CASSQDIRGFSYEQYF. The CDR3, as DNA: TGTGCCAGCAGCCAAGATATTCGGGGGTTCTCCTACGAGCAGTACTTC.